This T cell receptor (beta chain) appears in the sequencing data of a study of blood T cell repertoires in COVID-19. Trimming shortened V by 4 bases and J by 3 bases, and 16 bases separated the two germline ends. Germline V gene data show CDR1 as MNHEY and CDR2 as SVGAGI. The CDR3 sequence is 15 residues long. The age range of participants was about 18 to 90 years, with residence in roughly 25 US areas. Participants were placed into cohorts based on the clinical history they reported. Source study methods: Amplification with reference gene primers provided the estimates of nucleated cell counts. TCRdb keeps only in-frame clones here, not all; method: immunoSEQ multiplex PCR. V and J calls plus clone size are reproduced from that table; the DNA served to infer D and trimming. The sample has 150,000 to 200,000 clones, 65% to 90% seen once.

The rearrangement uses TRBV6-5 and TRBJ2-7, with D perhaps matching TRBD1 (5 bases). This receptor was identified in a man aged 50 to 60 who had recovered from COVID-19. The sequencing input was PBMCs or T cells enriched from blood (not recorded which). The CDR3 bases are TGTGCCAGCAGTTCTCTCCAGGGATGGGGCTACGAGCAGTACTTC. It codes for CASSSLQGWGYEQYF.